The present T cell receptor beta chain was sequenced within a study of breast tumors, draining lymph nodes, adjacent tissues. Axillary draining lymph nodes of breast cancer patients supplied the node samples. The CDR3 contains 13 residues. Germline CDR1 is MNHEY and CDR2 is SMNVEV (reference sequence). V was pared by 0 bases and J by 3 bases, with 6 bases between. This clonotype was detected many times. MiXCR, applied by TCRdb to the multiplex PCR reads, yields one record per CDR3 protein. The repertoire holds nearly 200,000 distinct CDR3 sequences, with over 25% as singletons. The sample comprised axillary lymph node tissue. The V and J genes are TRBV27 and TRBJ2-7; D uncertain. This receptor was identified in a female donor with breast cancer. Some clones in this sample may be carry-over from other donors' samples. This CDR3 reads CASSLSPDYEQYF. In DNA form, the CDR3 reads TGTGCCAGCAGTTTATCGCCTGACTACGAGCAGTACTTC.